This paragraph covers one T cell receptor (beta chain) sequence. Antigen: not known. The germline gives CDR1 SEHNR, CDR2 FQNEAQ (reference sequence). There are 18 residues in the CDR3. Trimming at V came to 5 bases and at J to 0 bases, leaving 14 bases not matched to a gene. The entry originates in a study of blood T cells in healthy people across ages. Overall study results and limits: Whereas aged donors had fewer naive CD4+ cells, long-lived donors had more of them and higher diversity.

PCR was performed a second time for about 6 to 11 cycles using a sample-barcoded 5' primer and a J-beta primer mix. CDR3-containing paired-end reads numbering at least 2.5 million came from each sample. Using its own MiXCR run on the 5' RACE reads, TCRdb lists one record per CDR3 protein. The sample shows about 690,000 distinct CDR3 sequences, 35% to 50% of them seen only once. This sequence joins TRBV7-9 and TRBJ2-7; TRBD2 agrees at 9 bases. The sequence derives from an elderly man in good health. The sequencing input was blood. DNA for the CDR3: TGTGCCAGCAGCCCGATTGCAAGCGGGGGGCCCTCCTCCTACGAGCAGTACTTC. This translates into CASSPIASGGPSSYEQYF.